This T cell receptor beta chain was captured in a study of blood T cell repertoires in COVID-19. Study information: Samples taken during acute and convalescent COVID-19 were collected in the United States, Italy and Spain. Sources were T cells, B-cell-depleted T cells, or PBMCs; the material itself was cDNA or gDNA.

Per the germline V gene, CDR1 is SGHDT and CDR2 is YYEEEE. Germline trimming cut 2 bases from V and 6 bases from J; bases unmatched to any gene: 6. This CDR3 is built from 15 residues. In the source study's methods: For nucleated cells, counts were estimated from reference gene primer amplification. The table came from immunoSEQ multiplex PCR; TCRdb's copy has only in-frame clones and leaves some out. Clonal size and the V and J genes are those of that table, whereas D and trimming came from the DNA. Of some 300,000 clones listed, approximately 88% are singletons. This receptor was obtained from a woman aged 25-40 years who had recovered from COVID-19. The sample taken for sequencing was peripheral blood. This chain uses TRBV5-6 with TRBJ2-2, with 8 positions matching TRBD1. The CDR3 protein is CASSFDDRGPGELFF. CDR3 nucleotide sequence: TGTGCCAGCAGCTTTGACGACAGGGGCCCCGGGGAGCTGTTTTTT.